The clone carrying this T cell receptor beta chain was seen just once. Its antigen is currently unknown. Losses at the gene ends were 5 bases for V and 6 bases for J; bases not matched to a gene: 6. Germline lookup yields CDR1 MDHEN and CDR2 SYDVKM. The CDR3 totals 16 residues. The protocol was immunoSEQ multiplex PCR, while the TCRdb copy is restricted to in-frame clones and leaves out a portion. The data contain tens of thousands of clones, around four fifths of them singletons. This sample is drawn from a study of T cell clones after liver transplantation. Overall study: A pre-transplant mixed lymphocyte reaction with TCRbeta sequencing defined graft-donor-reactive clones followed in post-transplant blood. General study points: Donor-reactive sequences fell more than third party-reactive ones, suggesting partial deletion.

The rearrangement links TRBV28 to TRBJ2-1; 14 nucleotides line up with TRBD2. This receptor was obtained from a human patient who received a liver transplant. Among the T cells, some may be from the graft donor. The sequenced sample was CD4+ T cells from blood, obtained 46 months after liver transplant. The CDR3: CASSPRLAGGPNEQFF. The CDR3 nucleotides read TGTGCCAGCAGTCCGAGACTAGCGGGAGGGCCCAATGAGCAGTTCTTC.